This T cell receptor beta chain is drawn from a study of blood T cell repertoires in COVID-19. Study at large: COVID-19 samples, acute and convalescent, were from the United States, Italy and Spain. T cells, B-cell-depleted T cells, or PBMCs provided the cDNA or gDNA that served as material.

In germline, CDR1 is SGHKS, CDR2 YYEKEE (reference sequence). The CDR3 runs to 15 residues. V shed 5 bases and J shed 6 bases, with 21 bases lying between them. Original processing methods: Reference gene primer amplification gave estimated nucleated cell counts. Clones were read by immunoSEQ multiplex PCR, and TCRdb kept only the in-frame ones, dropping some. For V, J and clone size, that table is used; D and trimming come from the DNA. The table records some 100,000 clones, about 89% of them present only once. The chain is built from TRBV5-5 and TRBJ2-7; weak D call: TRBD2 (5 bases). This receptor was obtained from a human donor with active COVID-19. The donor label of this sample is uncertain. The sequencing input was peripheral blood. In DNA, the CDR3 is TGTGCCAGCAGACCAACCGTTCTCGCAGGAGGCGAGCAGTACTTC. This translates into CASRPTVLAGGEQYF.